Each of the 3 T cell receptor beta chains below was sequenced from the same sample in a study of blood T cell repertoires in COVID-19. Clones were sequenced by immunoSEQ multiplex PCR, and TCRdb holds only the in-frame ones, with some missing. The table lists approximately 220,000 clones, more than 75% of them singletons. The source material was peripheral blood. The receptors were sampled from a man aged 55 to 70 with acute or convalescent COVID-19.

The rearrangement joins TRBV5-1 to TRBJ2-3, with D perhaps matching TRBD1 (5 bases). Looked up from germline, CDR1 is SGHRS and CDR2 is YFSETQ. V was pared by 7 bases and J by 0 bases, with 15 bases between. This CDR3 region has 15 residues. Here the CDR3 DNA reads TGCGCCAGCCATTCAGGGAAGCATAGCACAGATACGCAGTATTTT. Its protein is CASHSGKHSTDTQYF.

The chain joins TRBV11-2 to TRBJ2-7, with 7 bases fitting TRBD1. Germline CDR1 SGHAT, CDR2 FQNNGV. V lost 0 bases to trimming and J lost 5 bases; unmatched junction nucleotides: 10. The CDR3 spans 16 residues. The CDR3 here is CASSLDHWTGPDEQYF. The DNA of the CDR3 is TGTGCCAGCAGCTTAGATCACTGGACAGGTCCTGACGAGCAGTACTTC.

This clone was seen just once. The J gene is TRBJ2-2, the V gene TRBV28; 12 bases map to TRBD1. This CDR3 has 16 amino acids. J was trimmed by 6 bases and V by 8 bases; bases with no gene match: 10. Germline loops: CDR1 MDHEN, CDR2 SYDVKM. The chain's CDR3 is CASVARDRGRPGELFF. The CDR3 DNA is TGTGCCAGCGTCGCCCGGGACAGGGGGCGCCCCGGGGAGCTGTTTTTT.